The rows below give T cell receptor beta chains drawn from one sample of a study of shared clonotypes between healthy human individuals. Clones were sequenced by immunoSEQ multiplex PCR, and TCRdb holds only the in-frame ones, with some missing. The repertoire holds about 980,000 clones, with 76% as singletons. Sequencing input: memory CD4+ T cells sorted from blood. The receptors were sampled from a man younger than 30 in good health. CDR3s include the opening cysteine and the closing phenylalanine or tryptophan. D genes are given only for firm matches. A row's size may be missing; if present it is once, few, many or a size class.

D: TRBD1; V: TRBV10-3; size: .; J: TRBJ1-1; length: 12; DNA: TGTGCCTCCTCGGGACAGGAGACTGAAGCTTTCTTT; CDR3: CASSGQETEAFF
D: TRBD1; V: TRBV4-3; size: .; J: TRBJ2-7; length: 16; DNA: TGCGCCAGCAGCCAAGAATTGACAGGGGGCTCCTACGAGCAGTACTTC; CDR3: CASSQELTGGSYEQYF
D: TRBD2; V: TRBV4-1; size: .; J: TRBJ2-1; length: 22; DNA: TGCGCCAGCAGCCAAGATCTGGTGGGTAAAGCGGGGATACGATTCTCCTACAATGAGCAGTTCTTC; CDR3: CASSQDLVGKAGIRFSYNEQFF
D: TRBD1; V: TRBV5-8; size: .; J: TRBJ2-7; length: 13; DNA: TGTGCCAGCAGCAAGACAGGGAACTACGAGCAGTACTTC; CDR3: CASSKTGNYEQYF
D: .; V: TRBV30; size: .; J: TRBJ1-3; length: 13; DNA: TGTGCCTGGAGTAGCCAATCCGGAAACACCATATATTTT; CDR3: CAWSSQSGNTIYF
D: TRBD1; V: TRBV5-6; size: .; J: TRBJ2-7; length: 13; DNA: TGTGCCAGCAGCTTGGACAGGGGAAATAGGCAGTACTTC; CDR3: CASSLDRGNRQYF
D: .; V: TRBV7-7; size: .; J: TRBJ2-7; length: 15; DNA: TGTGCTAGCAGCCGGGGGGCCACGGGCCCCTACGAGCAGTACTTC; CDR3: CASSRGATGPYEQYF
D: .; V: TRBV6-5; size: .; J: TRBJ1-3; length: 15; DNA: TGTGCCAGCAGTTACTCGTGGGGCTCCGGAAACACCATATATTTT; CDR3: CASSYSWGSGNTIYF
D: TRBD1; V: TRBV11-2; size: .; J: TRBJ2-2; length: 15; DNA: TGTGCCAGCAGTTCGAGGGACAGGTACACCGGGGAGCTGTTTTTT; CDR3: CASSSRDRYTGELFF
D: .; V: TRBV6-5; size: many; J: TRBJ2-3; length: 13; DNA: TGTGCCAGCAGTGAGTACTCCACAGATACGCAGTATTTT; CDR3: CASSEYSTDTQYF
D: TRBD2; V: TRBV5-1; size: .; J: TRBJ2-7; length: 16; DNA: TGCGCCAGCAGCTTGTCTAGCGGGAGTACCGCCTACGAGCAGTACTTC; CDR3: CASSLSSGSTAYEQYF
D: TRBD2; V: TRBV11-3; size: .; J: TRBJ2-3; length: 14; DNA: TGTGCCAGCAGCTCCAACGGGAGGACAGATACGCAGTATTTT; CDR3: CASSSNGRTDTQYF
D: .; V: TRBV28; size: many; J: TRBJ1-5; length: 16; DNA: TGTGCCAGCAGTCCCCCTTTCGGGGCCCGGGATCAGCCCCAGCATTTT; CDR3: CASSPPFGARDQPQHF
D: TRBD2; V: TRBV10-2; size: .; J: TRBJ2-7; length: 13; DNA: TGCGCCACTGCGGGAGGGAGGAGGGGCGAGCAGTACTTC; CDR3: CATAGGRRGEQYF
D: TRBD1; V: TRBV11-2; size: .; J: TRBJ2-7; length: 15; DNA: TGTGCCAGCAGCGAAGGGACAGGGGTATTCTACGAGCAGTACTTC; CDR3: CASSEGTGVFYEQYF
D: .; V: TRBV30; size: .; J: TRBJ1-3; length: 15; DNA: TGTGCCTGGAGTTCTCAGGTGAACTCTGGAAACACCATATATTTT; CDR3: CAWSSQVNSGNTIYF
D: TRBD1; V: TRBV4-1; size: once; J: TRBJ2-7; length: 16; DNA: TGCGCCAGCAGCCAAGCAGCCCGGGACAGGTACTACGAGCAGTACTTC; CDR3: CASSQAARDRYYEQYF
D: TRBD2; V: TRBV4-3; size: .; J: TRBJ2-5; length: 18; DNA: TGCGCCAGCAGCCTTAGTTCCCCCATAGCGGGAGGAGGAGAGACCCAGTACTTC; CDR3: CASSLSSPIAGGGETQYF
D: .; V: TRBV2; size: .; J: TRBJ1-6; length: 12; DNA: TGTGCCAGCAGTGTGGGGAATTCACCCCTCCACTTT; CDR3: CASSVGNSPLHF
D: .; V: TRBV2; size: .; J: TRBJ1-2; length: 11; DNA: TGTGCCAGCAGTGTCATAGGAGGCTACACCTTC; CDR3: CASSVIGGYTF
D: TRBD1; V: TRBV11-3; size: .; J: TRBJ2-3; length: 13; DNA: TGTGCCAGCAGCTTAGGGACAGGTGGTACGCAGTATTTT; CDR3: CASSLGTGGTQYF
D: TRBD1; V: TRBV29-1; size: .; J: TRBJ2-7; length: 13; DNA: TGCAGCGTTGGAATGGGACAGACCTACGAGCAGTACTTC; CDR3: CSVGMGQTYEQYF
D: .; V: TRBV13; size: .; J: TRBJ2-3; length: 11; DNA: TGTGCCAGCAGCTTCCAAGATACGCAGTATTTT; CDR3: CASSFQDTQYF
D: .; V: TRBV9; size: once; J: TRBJ2-7; length: 14; DNA: TGTGCCAGCAGCGCCCCGGGACAAGGATACGAGCAGTACTTC; CDR3: CASSAPGQGYEQYF
D: TRBD1; V: TRBV11-3; size: few; J: TRBJ2-7; length: 15; DNA: TGTGCCAGCAGCTTCCGGACAGGGTTGGGATACGAGCAGTACTTC; CDR3: CASSFRTGLGYEQYF
D: .; V: TRBV25-1; size: .; J: TRBJ2-3; length: 13; DNA: TGTGCCAGCAGGCGGGACTCCCGGGATACGCAGTATTTT; CDR3: CASRRDSRDTQYF
D: .; V: TRBV14; size: .; J: TRBJ2-1; length: 12; DNA: TGTGCCAGCAGCCAAGGGCGCAATGAGCAGTTCTTC; CDR3: CASSQGRNEQFF
D: .; V: TRBV30; size: .; J: TRBJ2-7; length: 13; DNA: TGTGCCTGGTCCCGGCTGGGGGCGTGGGAGCAGTACTTC; CDR3: CAWSRLGAWEQYF
D: .; V: TRBV4-1; size: .; J: TRBJ1-6; length: 16; DNA: TGCGCCAGCAGCCAAGCCAAGAGCTCCTATAATTCACCCCTCCACTTT; CDR3: CASSQAKSSYNSPLHF
D: .; V: TRBV10-1; size: .; J: TRBJ1-1; length: 14; DNA: TGCGCCAGCAGTGATAGGAGACGGGGGAATGAAGCTTTCTTT; CDR3: CASSDRRRGNEAFF
D: .; V: TRBV7-2; size: once; J: TRBJ1-3; length: 16; DNA: TGTGCCAGCAGCTTATCCACAGCGAGCTCTGGAAACACCATATATTTT; CDR3: CASSLSTASSGNTIYF
D: TRBD2; V: TRBV5-1; size: .; J: TRBJ2-5; length: 18; DNA: TGCGCCAGCAGCCTAGGACTAGCGGGAGGCCGGGGGGCAGAGACCCAGTACTTC; CDR3: CASSLGLAGGRGAETQYF
D: .; V: TRBV6-5; size: .; J: TRBJ2-4; length: 14; DNA: TGTGCCAGCAGTTACTCGGTAAAACAAAACATTCAGTACTTC; CDR3: CASSYSVKQNIQYF
D: .; V: TRBV6-1; size: .; J: TRBJ1-5; length: 13; DNA: TGTGCCAGCAATACAGTAATGAATCAGCCCCAGCATTTT; CDR3: CASNTVMNQPQHF
D: .; V: TRBV12-1; size: .; J: TRBJ2-4; length: 13; DNA: TGTGCCAGCAACGACTATCCCAAAAACATTCAGTACTTC; CDR3: CASNDYPKNIQYF